These 15 T cell receptor beta chains came from one sample sequenced in a study of cytomegalovirus exposure and HLA in healthy donors. Libraries were prepared by immunoSEQ multiplex PCR; TCRdb keeps only in-frame clonotypes and omits some of them. The sample holds 150,000 to 180,000 clones, 86% seen once. Material: PBMCs. The receptors here all came from a man in his late teens or twenties in good health and CMV-seropositive.

This chain links TRBV30 with TRBJ2-7; 8 bases line up with TRBD1. Trimming removed 1 base from V and 4 bases from J; junction bases left unmatched: 3. This CDR3 comprises 13 residues. Germline CDR1 GTSNPN, CDR2 SVGIG (reference sequence). The CDR3: CAWSEDRVYEQYF. The DNA of the CDR3 is TGTGCCTGGAGTGAGGACAGGGTTTACGAGCAGTACTTC.

The chain couples TRBV5-1 to TRBJ2-2; 7 positions match TRBD1. Germline V gene data show CDR1 as SGHRS and CDR2 as YFSETQ. The length of the CDR3 is 14 residues. V lost 4 bases, J lost 5 bases, and 5 bases stayed unmatched. The CDR3 reads CASSMSRGTGELFF. In DNA, the CDR3 is TGCGCCAGCAGCATGAGCAGGGGGACCGGGGAGCTGTTTTTT.

The V gene is TRBV6-5, the J gene TRBJ1-5, with 9 bases aligning to TRBD1. The junction had 4 bases not matched to a gene; V was cut back by 2 bases and J by 5 bases. Germline assignment: CDR1 MNHEY and CDR2 SVGAGI. This CDR3 is 15 amino acids long. CDR3 sequence reads: CASSYPGQGDQPQHF. In DNA form, the CDR3 reads TGTGCCAGCAGTTACCCGGGACAGGGCGATCAGCCCCAGCATTTT.

The chain has TRBV29-1 and TRBJ2-7, with D possibly TRBD1 on 6 matching bases. CDR3 length: 15 residues. Germline V gene sequence: CDR1 SQVTM, CDR2 ANQGSEA. Trimming removed 0 bases at V and 5 bases at J, with 17 bases between. CDR3 protein: CSVEDQGRKPNEQYF. The CDR3 DNA is TGCAGCGTTGAAGATCAGGGGCGCAAGCCCAACGAGCAGTACTTC.

The chain employs TRBV7-9 and TRBJ2-5; 7 bases are a match to TRBD1. CDR1 and CDR2 from the germline V gene are SEHNR and FQNEAQ (reference sequence). After removal of 0 bases from V and 2 bases from J, the junction contained 3 bases not matched to a gene. The CDR3 runs to 15 residues. The CDR3 spells CASSLAGQTQETQYF. The CDR3, as DNA: TGTGCCAGCAGCTTAGCGGGACAGACGCAAGAGACCCAGTACTTC.

The chain is built from TRBV2 and TRBJ1-4, with D perhaps TRBD1 (6 bases). V lost 3 bases and J lost 8, with 16 bases in between. This CDR3 contains 15 residues. From germline, CDR1 is SNHLY and CDR2 FYNNEI. The CDR3 sequence is CASSESRGSGEKLFF. CDR3 coding DNA: TGTGCCAGCAGTGAGTCCAGGGGTTCAGGGGAAAAACTGTTTTTT.

This sequence joins TRBV20-1 and TRBJ2-7; D gene uncertain. The germline V gene has CDR1 DFQATT and CDR2 SNEGSKA (reference sequence). The V and J ends lost 3 bases and 0 bases respectively, with 3 bases between them. CDR3 length: 11 residues. CDR3 coding DNA: TGCAGTGCTAGCTCCTCCTACGAGCAGTACTTC. Translating it yields CSASSSYEQYF.

The chain couples TRBV4-3 to TRBJ2-4; 11 nucleotides align to TRBD1. The CDR3 is made up of 15 amino acids. V lost 2 bases, J lost 8 bases, and 5 bases stayed unmatched. The V gene's germline CDR1 is LGHNA and CDR2 YSLEER. The chain's CDR3 is CASSQRTGGSDIQYF. For the CDR3, the DNA is TGCGCCAGCAGCCAAAGGACAGGGGGCTCGGACATTCAGTACTTC.

The rearrangement uses TRBV15 and TRBJ2-7, with 16 bases lining up with TRBD2. CDR1 is LNHNV, CDR2 YYDKDF, per germline (reference sequence). The V gene end was trimmed by 0 bases and the J gene end by 0 bases; junction bases not matched to a gene: 8. The CDR3 has 20 amino acids. The CDR3: CATSRDPGTSGRAASYEQYF. CDR3 bases: TGTGCCACCAGCAGAGACCCCGGGACTAGCGGGAGGGCCGCCTCCTACGAGCAGTACTTC.

The chain employs TRBV7-2 and TRBJ2-7; 10 positions match TRBD2. V dropped 6 bases and J dropped 3; count of bases not matched to a gene: 8. Germline values: CDR1 SGHTA, CDR2 FQGNSA. This CDR3 has 15 residues. The CDR3 DNA reads as TGTGCCAGCAGTTTTAGCGGGAGGCCCGGCTACGAGCAGTACTTC. Translation gives CASSFSGRPGYEQYF.

J is TRBJ2-3 and V is TRBV6-6, with a possible D match to TRBD1 (5 bases). The germline CDR1 and CDR2 sequences are MNHNY and SVGAGI (reference sequence). This CDR3 is built from 14 residues. Trimming pared 0 bases from V and 1 base from J, leaving 5 bases between. In nucleotides, the CDR3 is TGTGCCAGCAGTTACTCACAGGGCACAGATACGCAGTATTTT. Residues: CASSYSQGTDTQYF.

This chain uses TRBV30 with TRBJ2-5, with TRBD1 matching over 7 bases. Germline V lookup: CDR1 GTSNPN, CDR2 SVGIG (reference sequence). Trimming at V came to 3 bases and at J to 5 bases, leaving 6 bases not matched to a gene. This CDR3 is 13 amino acids long. The CDR3 sequence is CAWRGQEIETQYF. The CDR3 bases are TGTGCCTGGAGAGGACAGGAGATCGAGACCCAGTACTTC.

The chain is built from TRBV6-5 and TRBJ2-7; a weak D match, TRBD2 (6 bases). This CDR3 spans 14 amino acids. V was trimmed by 1 base and J by 3 bases, leaving 10 bases between them. The germline V gene encodes CDR1 MNHEY and CDR2 SVGAGI. CDR3 nucleotides: TGTGCCAGCAGTTACTTGGGGACTCTCTACGAGCAGTACTTC. Translation gives CASSYLGTLYEQYF.

V usage is TRBV4-1 and J usage is TRBJ1-5; 9 nucleotides match TRBD1. CDR3 length: 16 residues. Germline loops: CDR1 MGHRA, CDR2 YSYEKL. J was trimmed by 4 bases and V by 3 bases; bases with no gene match: 7. CDR3: CASSHQDRGENQPQHF. CDR3 nucleotides: TGCGCCAGCAGCCACCAGGACAGGGGAGAGAATCAGCCCCAGCATTTT.

The chain is built from TRBV19 and TRBJ2-6; possible D gene TRBD2, 6 bases. In germline, CDR1 is LNHDA, CDR2 SQIVND (reference sequence). The CDR3 runs 16 residues. Trimming stripped 6 bases from V and 0 bases from J, with 12 bases between. The CDR3 coding sequence is TGTGCCAGTAGCCAGCCCGGGAGCTCTGGGGCCAACGTCCTGACTTTC. Translating it yields CASSQPGSSGANVLTF.